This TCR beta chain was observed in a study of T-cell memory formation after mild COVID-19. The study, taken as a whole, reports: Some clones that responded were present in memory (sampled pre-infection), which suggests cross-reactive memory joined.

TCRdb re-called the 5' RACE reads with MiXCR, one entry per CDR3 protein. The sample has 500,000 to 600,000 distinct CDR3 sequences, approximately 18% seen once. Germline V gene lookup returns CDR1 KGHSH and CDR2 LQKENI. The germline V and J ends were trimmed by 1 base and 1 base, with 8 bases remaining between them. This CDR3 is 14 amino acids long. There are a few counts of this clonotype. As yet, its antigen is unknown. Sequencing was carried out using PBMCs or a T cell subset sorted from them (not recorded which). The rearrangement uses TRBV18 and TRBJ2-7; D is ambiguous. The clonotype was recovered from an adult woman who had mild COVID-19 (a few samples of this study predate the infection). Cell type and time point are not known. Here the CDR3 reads CASSPRPLSYEQYF. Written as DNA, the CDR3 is TGTGCCAGCTCACCACGACCATTATCCTACGAGCAGTACTTC.